The 8 T cell receptor beta chains in this list originate from one sample, sequenced in a study of blood T cell repertoires in COVID-19. TCRdb keeps only in-frame clones here, not all; method: immunoSEQ multiplex PCR. Of over 150,000 clones listed, more than 80% are singletons. The source material was peripheral blood. The receptors come from a human donor in a cohort sampled during active COVID-19.

The V gene is TRBV5-1, the J gene TRBJ2-7; D is possibly TRBD2 (5 bases). The CDR3 runs 15 residues. The V gene's germline CDR1 is SGHRS and CDR2 YFSETQ. Trimming stripped 4 bases from V and 2 bases from J, with 16 bases between. In DNA form, the CDR3 reads TGCGCCAGCAGCCGTGGTATCGAGACTACCTACGAGCAGTACTTC. Its protein is CASSRGIETTYEQYF. Full variable domain (missing parts from reference TRBV5-1 and TRBJ2-7): KAGVTQTPRYLIKTRGQQVTLSCSPISGHRSVSWYQQTPGQGLQFLFEYFSETQRNKGNFPGRFSGRQFSNSRSEMNVSTLELGDSALYLCASSRGIETTYEQYFGPGTRLTVT.

As DNA, the CDR3 is TGTGCCATAGTCAACAGCCTCGCTATGGGCAATGAGCAGTTCTTC. Its translation is CAIVNSLAMGNEQFF. The chain couples TRBV7-9 to TRBJ2-1; D remains ambiguous. This CDR3 comprises 15 residues. V lost 10 bases and J 6 bases, leaving 22 bases between the germline ends. Germline-derived CDR1 and CDR2 are SEHNR and FQNEAQ (reference sequence).

This clone came up once. The V gene is TRBV3-1 (or the pseudogene TRBV3-2), the J gene TRBJ2-4; the D gene is possibly TRBD1 (6 bases). Germline V gives CDR1 LGHDT, CDR2 YNNKEL (reference sequence). The ends were cut back, 4 bases at V and 16 bases at J, with 17 bases in the middle. This CDR3 is built from 12 residues. The DNA of the CDR3 is TGTGCCAGCAGCCTAGAGACAGGCTGGGTTTACTTC. Translated: CASSLETGWVYF.

The chain carries TRBV15 and TRBJ1-2, with 8 bases identical to TRBD1. CDR3 length equals 15 residues. Germline CDR1 reads LNHNV; CDR2 reads YYDKDF (reference sequence). Trimming removed 3 bases from V and 7 bases from J; junction bases left unmatched: 10. The CDR3 nucleotides are TGTGCCACCAGCAGCGGGCCCGGGACAGGAGGTGGCTACACCTTC. This gives the protein CATSSGPGTGGGYTF.

The chain recombines TRBV19 with TRBJ1-3; a weak D match, TRBD1 (6 bases). V shed 1 base and J shed 4 bases, with 14 bases lying between them. The CDR3 length is 16 residues. CDR1 and CDR2 (germline): LNHDA, SQIVND (reference sequence). CDR3 coding DNA: TGTGCCAGTAGTATAGGATCCAGGGGCTCCGGAAACACCATATATTTT. Translation gives CASSIGSRGSGNTIYF.

This clone has just a few counts. CDR3 region: CASSQVVTGYEQFF. CDR3 nucleotide sequence: TGCGCCAGCAGCCAAGTGGTAACAGGGTATGAGCAGTTCTTC. V gene TRBV4-1 combines with J gene TRBJ2-1; perhaps TRBD1 as D (6 bases). Per germline, CDR1 MGHRA and CDR2 YSYEKL. This CDR3 has 14 amino acids. V was clipped by 1 base and J by 8 bases, with 12 bases between them.

V usage is TRBV27 and J usage is TRBJ1-6; 7 bases are a match to TRBD1. CDR1 is MNHEY, CDR2 SMNVEV, per germline (reference sequence). The CDR3 totals 20 residues. V shed 6 bases, J shed 0 bases, and the junction held 17 bases outside the gene matches. The CDR3 nucleotides are TGTGCCAGCAGCCTTTTCCCACCAATGACAGGGAGCTCCTATAATTCACCCCTCCACTTT. Its protein is CASSLFPPMTGSSYNSPLHF.

This chain uses TRBV29-1 with TRBJ1-5; TRBD1 aligns across 8 bases. The germline V gene has CDR1 SQVTM and CDR2 ANQGSEA. V trimming: 6 bases; J trimming: 4 bases; junction bases outside the gene matches: 5. The CDR3 has 13 amino acids. Written as DNA, the CDR3 is TGCAGCGTAAGACAGGGGACGAATCAGCCCCAGCATTTT. This encodes CSVRQGTNQPQHF.